The clone carrying this TCR beta chain was recorded once. The data stem from a study of blood T cell repertoires in COVID-19. CDR1 and CDR2 from the germline V gene are KGHSH and LQKENI. The CDR3 loop spans 12 amino acids. Trimming pared 2 bases from V and 4 bases from J, leaving 6 bases between. Clones were sequenced by immunoSEQ multiplex PCR, and TCRdb holds only the in-frame ones, with some missing. This table holds over 200,000 clones, approximately 84% found once. The TCR originated in a man aged 45 to 65 with active or convalescent COVID-19. Sequencing was done on a sample of peripheral blood. V and J are TRBV18 and TRBJ2-7, with D unclear. CDR3 sequence: CASSPTEYEQYF. DNA of the CDR3: TGTGCCAGCTCACCAACGGAGTACGAGCAGTACTTC.